This TCR beta chain was recovered during a study of blood T cell repertoires in COVID-19. Overall study: Whether acute or convalescent, the COVID-19 samples came from the United States, Italy and Spain.

The method was immunoSEQ multiplex PCR; TCRdb's version includes in-frame clones alone and lacks a portion of them. The sample shows about 52,000 clones, over 80% of them seen only once. The CDR3 consists of 19 residues. With V trimmed by 4 bases and J by 1 base, 10 bases remained unmatched. The V gene's germline CDR1 is SGHRS and CDR2 YFSETQ. The sequence was obtained from a man in his 70s with active COVID-19. Sequenced sample: peripheral blood. The chain employs TRBV5-1 and TRBJ2-3, with 15 bases matching TRBD2. CDR3 bases: TGCGCCAGCAGCCCGGGACTAGCGGGGGGTCTAAGGGGCACAGATACGCAGTATTTT. Its translation: CASSPGLAGGLRGTDTQYF.